The 25 T cell receptor beta chains given below trace back to one sample, sequenced in a study of identical twins. Each CDR3 protein gets one entry after TCRdb re-called the 5' RACE reads with MiXCR. The sample yields 400,000 to 500,000 distinct CDR3 sequences, less than 20% seen once. Source material: naive T cells sorted from blood. Every receptor here comes from a man aged 45-60 years in good health.

The chain employs TRBV24-1 and TRBJ2-1, with 9 bases identical to TRBD2. The trim removed 11 bases at V and 6 bases at J, leaving 13 bases unmatched. The CDR3 has 15 amino acids. Germline V gene lookup returns CDR1 KGHDR and CDR2 SFDVKD. CDR3 region: CASGFGGRAFNEQFF. The CDR3 region has the DNA TGTGCCAGCGGATTCGGCGGGAGGGCCTTCAATGAGCAGTTCTTC.

With regard to this clonotype: Just one base apart from a much larger clone, this may be a read error. The chain carries TRBV12-3 or TRBV12-4 and TRBJ1-5; the D gene is possibly TRBD1 (5 bases). The CDR3 runs 15 residues. The V end lost 0 bases, the J end lost 5 bases, and 11 bases lay between the germline ends. CDR3 sequence (DNA): TGTGCCAGCAGTTTAGCCGGGACGGTTTATCAGCCCCAGCATTTT. The encoded protein is CASSLAGTVYQPQHF.

There are many counts of this clonotype. The chain joins TRBV10-2 to TRBJ2-7, with unresolved D. The CDR3 is 11 amino acids. The germline V and J ends were trimmed by 6 bases and 6 bases, with 9 bases remaining between them. Germline V lookup: CDR1 WSHSY, CDR2 SAAADI. The CDR3 loop is CASSALAEQYF. In DNA, the CDR3 is TGCGCCAGCAGCGCCTTAGCCGAGCAGTACTTC.

The CDR3, as DNA: TGTGCCAGCAGCGACATTAGGTGGACTACCCTTAGGGATGAGCAGTTCTTC. Translation gives CASSDIRWTTLRDEQFF. J is TRBJ2-1 and V is TRBV7-9; D might be TRBD2 (6 bases). The CDR3 contains 17 residues. In germline, CDR1 is SEHNR, CDR2 FQNEAQ (reference sequence). V gave up 5 bases and J gave up 8 bases, with 25 bases separating them.

In its sample, this clonotype was seen many times. The chain employs TRBV27 and TRBJ1-5; D is uncertain. The V gene lost 0 bases and the J gene lost 6 bases, with 6 bases spanning the gap. CDR1 and CDR2 (germline): MNHEY, SMNVEV (reference sequence). The CDR3 contains 13 residues. DNA of the CDR3: TGTGCCAGCAGTTTATCGGGGATTCAGCCCCAGCATTTT. Translating it yields CASSLSGIQPQHF.

V usage is TRBV6-2 or TRBV6-3 and J usage is TRBJ1-5; D unclear. The germline V gene encodes CDR1 MNHEY and CDR2 SVGEGT. Trimming took 6 bases from V and 0 from J, leaving 9 bases between them. The CDR3 extends over 14 amino acids. CDR3 in DNA: TGTGCCAGCAGGGGCCAGTATAGCAATCAGCCCCAGCATTTT. Translation gives CASRGQYSNQPQHF.

This clonotype turned up a few times. The chain combines TRBV10-3 with TRBJ2-1; D gene uncertain. Per germline, CDR1 ENHRY and CDR2 SYGVKD. The V end lost 2 bases, the J end lost 8 bases, and 4 bases lay between the germline ends. This CDR3 spans 11 amino acids. The CDR3 here is CAISEHDEQFF. In nucleotides, the CDR3 is TGTGCCATCAGTGAGCACGATGAGCAGTTCTTC.

This clonotype was seen repeatedly, ten times or more. The rearrangement joins TRBV18 to TRBJ2-3, with no clear D. V was shortened by 2 bases and J by 0 bases, with 6 bases between the two germline ends. Germline V CDR1 and CDR2: KGHSH, LQKENI. This CDR3 comprises 14 residues. CDR3 in DNA: TGTGCCAGCTCACCAAAAGCTAGCACAGATACGCAGTATTTT. Its protein product is CASSPKASTDTQYF.

This clonotype has a handful of counts. CDR3 sequence (DNA): TGCAGTGCTAGAGACCAGCTTTACACTGAAGCTTTCTTT. Translated, it gives CSARDQLYTEAFF. The chain employs TRBV20-1 and TRBJ1-1; no definite D call. V lost 0 bases, J lost 3 bases, and 8 bases lay in between. Germline-derived CDR1 and CDR2 are DFQATT and SNEGSKA (reference sequence). The CDR3 is 13 residues long.

V and J are TRBV28 and TRBJ2-5; 7 positions agree with TRBD2. V lost 3 bases, J lost 2 bases, and 6 bases stayed unmatched. Germline values: CDR1 MDHEN, CDR2 SYDVKM. The CDR3 contains 15 residues. This CDR3 reads CASSFGTTIQETQYF. In DNA, the CDR3 is TGTGCCAGCAGTTTTGGGACTACGATTCAAGAGACCCAGTACTTC.

The chain recombines TRBV20-1 with TRBJ2-1; a weak D match, TRBD2 (7 bases). Per germline, CDR1 DFQATT and CDR2 SNEGSKA (reference sequence). The CDR3 has 14 amino acids. V lost 6 bases, J lost 6 bases, and 18 bases lay in between. The CDR3 sequence: CSASNGGPINEQFF. The CDR3 DNA follows: TGCAGTGCATCGAACGGGGGGCCGATCAATGAGCAGTTCTTC.

The J gene is TRBJ2-5, the V gene TRBV6-5; 7 nucleotides match TRBD1. The CDR3 covers 18 residues. Germline values: CDR1 MNHEY, CDR2 SVGAGI. Trimming removed 0 bases from V and 3 bases from J; junction bases left unmatched: 13. DNA of the CDR3: TGTGCCAGCAGTTACTCGAGACCCTTACAGGGGCAGGAAGAGACCCAGTACTTC. Translating it yields CASSYSRPLQGQEETQYF.

This clonotype was found many times. The chain couples TRBV18 to TRBJ2-1, with 9 nucleotides matching TRBD1. Trimming took 2 bases from V and 4 from J; bases not matched to a gene: 9. Germline V lookup: CDR1 KGHSH, CDR2 LQKENI. This CDR3 spans 17 amino acids. CDR3 residues: CASSPTGDRGEYNEQFF. Here the CDR3 DNA reads TGTGCCAGCTCACCAACGGGTGACAGGGGGGAGTACAATGAGCAGTTCTTC.

This clonotype was seen repeatedly, ten times or more. This chain links TRBV5-6 with TRBJ2-1; 9 bases align to TRBD1. Germline CDR1 is SGHDT and CDR2 is YYEEEE. Trimming cost V 3 bases and J 10 bases; bases outside gene matches: 11. CDR3 length: 15 residues. The CDR3 coding sequence is TGTGCCAGCAGCTCTTCCGGGACAGGGATCCGGGAGCAGTTCTTC. Its translation: CASSSSGTGIREQFF.

This clonotype was counted a few times. V and J are TRBV28 and TRBJ2-5; the D gene is possibly TRBD1 (6 bases). The CDR3 runs 15 residues. The V end lost 3 bases, the J end lost 4 bases, and 15 bases lay between the germline ends. Germline values: CDR1 MDHEN, CDR2 SYDVKM. This CDR3 reads CASSFMVQGRETQYF. The CDR3, as DNA: TGTGCCAGCAGTTTTATGGTACAGGGAAGAGAGACCCAGTACTTC.

J is TRBJ2-7 and V is TRBV20-1; D not certain. There are 14 residues in the CDR3. Trimming shortened V by 0 bases and J by 2 bases, and 11 bases separated the two germline ends. Per the germline V gene, CDR1 is DFQATT and CDR2 is SNEGSKA (reference sequence). The CDR3: CSARDPLGPYEQYF. The CDR3 nucleotides read TGCAGTGCTAGAGATCCGTTGGGCCCCTACGAGCAGTACTTC.

This chain links TRBV6-2 or TRBV6-3 with TRBJ2-7; perhaps D is TRBD1 or TRBD2 (5 bases each). Germline CDR1 is MNHEY and CDR2 is SVGEGT. V lost 6 bases and J lost 6, with 21 bases in between. CDR3 length equals 15 residues. The DNA for the CDR3 is TGTGCCAGCAGCCCGATGCCAGGGAGAGGGGTCGAGCAGTACTTC. Amino acid sequence: CASSPMPGRGVEQYF.

V is TRBV20-1 and J is TRBJ1-5; a weak D match, TRBD1 (5 bases). The germline V gene has CDR1 DFQATT and CDR2 SNEGSKA (reference sequence). The V gene lost 3 bases and the J gene lost 6 bases, with 18 bases spanning the gap. This CDR3 is 15 amino acids long. CDR3 amino acids: CSARTLQGEGQPQHF. The CDR3 nucleotides are TGCAGTGCTAGGACCTTGCAGGGTGAGGGTCAGCCCCAGCATTTT.

This clonotype came up many times. The chain is built from TRBV5-1 and TRBJ2-7; possible D gene TRBD2, 6 bases. This CDR3 spans 14 amino acids. Germline CDR1 reads SGHRS; CDR2 reads YFSETQ. V was clipped by 5 bases and J by 7 bases, with 19 bases between them. The CDR3 DNA is TGCGCCAGCAGTCCGGGACTCCCGGTAGAAGAGCAGTACTTC. It encodes CASSPGLPVEEQYF.

The gene calls are TRBV7-2 and TRBJ2-7, with D tentatively TRBD2 (5 bases). Trimming took off 1 base at V and 3 bases at J, with 13 bases between the two ends. The CDR3 has 15 amino acids. Germline V gives CDR1 SGHTA, CDR2 FQGNSA. CDR3 nucleotide sequence: TGTGCCAGCAGCTTAGGGCCCGGACTCAACTACGAGCAGTACTTC. Protein sequence: CASSLGPGLNYEQYF.

This clonotype was counted once. V gene TRBV4-1 combines with J gene TRBJ1-1; D gene ambiguous. There are 13 residues in the CDR3. CDR1 and CDR2 from the germline V gene are MGHRA and YSYEKL. Trimming removed 2 bases at V and 12 bases at J, with 16 bases between. Here the CDR3 DNA reads TGCGCCAGCAGCCAACAACTTAGGACCGGATCTTTCTTT. The encoded protein is CASSQQLRTGSFF.

The chain carries TRBV6-5 and TRBJ2-2; possibly TRBD1 or TRBD2 for D (5 bases each). Germline values: CDR1 MNHEY, CDR2 SVGAGI. With 0 bases removed from V and 5 bases from J, the gap between germline ends came to 22 bases. The length of the CDR3 is 19 residues. The CDR3 DNA reads TGTGCCAGCAGTTACTCACATTTTCCGGGACGCCGAGATACCGGGGAGCTGTTTTTT. It yields the protein CASSYSHFPGRRDTGELFF.

The rearrangement links TRBV7-2 to TRBJ2-7, with no clear D. Trimming stripped 5 bases from V and 5 bases from J, with 7 bases between. Germline V CDR1 and CDR2: SGHTA, FQGNSA. The CDR3 consists of 11 residues. The CDR3 DNA sequence: TGTGCCAGCAGCCTAAGGAACGAGCAGTACTTC. This codes for CASSLRNEQYF.

The rearrangement joins TRBV6-1 to TRBJ1-6; weak D call: TRBD1 (5 bases). The CDR3 is 15 amino acids. V was cut by 5 bases and J by 6 bases, with 14 bases left in between. The germline V gene encodes CDR1 MNHNS and CDR2 SASEGT. For the CDR3, the DNA is TGTGCCAGCAGTACGGAGACAGCAATTAATTCACCCCTCCACTTT. Translating it yields CASSTETAINSPLHF.

The sample holds many counts of this clonotype. The rearrangement links TRBV29-1 to TRBJ2-2, with a weak D call TRBD1 (5 bases). Germline V lookup: CDR1 SQVTM, CDR2 ANQGSEA. The V gene lost 7 bases and the J gene lost 7 bases, with 13 bases spanning the gap. This CDR3 contains 12 residues. The CDR3, as DNA: TGCAGCGCCGCTAGGGGCGGCGGGGAGCTGTTTTTT. Translation gives CSAARGGGELFF.